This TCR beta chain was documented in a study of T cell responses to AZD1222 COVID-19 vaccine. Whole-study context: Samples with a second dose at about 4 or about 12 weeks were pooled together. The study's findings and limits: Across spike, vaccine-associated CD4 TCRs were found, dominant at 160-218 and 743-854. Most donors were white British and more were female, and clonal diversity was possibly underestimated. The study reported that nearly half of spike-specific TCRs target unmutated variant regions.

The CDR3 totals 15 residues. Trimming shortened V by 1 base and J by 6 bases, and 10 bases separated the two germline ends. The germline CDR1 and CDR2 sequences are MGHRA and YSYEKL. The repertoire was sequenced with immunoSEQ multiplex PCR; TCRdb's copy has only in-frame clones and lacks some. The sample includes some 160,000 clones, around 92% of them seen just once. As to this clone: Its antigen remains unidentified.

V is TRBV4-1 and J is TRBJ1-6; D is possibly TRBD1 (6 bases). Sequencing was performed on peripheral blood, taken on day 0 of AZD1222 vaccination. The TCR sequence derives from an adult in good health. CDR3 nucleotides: TGCGCCAGCAGCCAAGGGGGGGCAGGTAATTCACCCCTCCACTTT. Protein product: CASSQGGAGNSPLHF.